This T cell receptor beta chain was recovered during a study of identical twins. CDR3 length: 14 amino acids. The ends were cut back, 4 bases at V and 0 bases at J, with 9 bases in the middle. Germline CDR1 and CDR2: MGHRA and YSYEKL. MiXCR was run by TCRdb on the 5' RACE reads, yielding one entry per CDR3 protein. The data contain approximately 530,000 distinct CDR3 sequences, more than 20% of them singletons. This clonotype was counted between two and nine times. Another study also made use of these data, one on yellow fever vaccine responses in identical twins.

Input material: CD4+ T cells sorted from blood. V usage is TRBV4-1 and J usage is TRBJ2-5, with D unclear. This sequence was found in a woman aged 18 to 35 in good health. CDR3 sequence reads: CASSRAGNQETQYF. DNA for the CDR3: TGCGCCAGCAGCCGTGCTGGGAACCAAGAGACCCAGTACTTC.